This TCR beta chain was captured by sequencing in a study of blood T cells in healthy people across ages. Whole-study findings and limits: Older age went with lower TCR beta diversity per million T cells, in a roughly linear way.

Details on this clonotype: Antigen: not known.

The V gene's germline CDR1 is SNHLY and CDR2 FYNNEI. Trimming took off 6 bases at V and 4 bases at J, with 15 bases between the two ends. The CDR3 spans 14 residues. Per-sample yields of isolated PBMCs were at least 6 million. The authors ran a second PCR of roughly 6 to 12 cycles using a sample-barcoded 5' primer and a J-beta primer mix. All cDNA molecules were each tagged by a template-switch adaptor with 12 random nucleotides. TCRdb analysed the 5' RACE reads with MiXCR anew, one entry per CDR3 protein. The sample records under 1,000,000 distinct CDR3 sequences, around half being singletons. The sample taken for sequencing was blood. J is TRBJ1-1 and V is TRBV2, with a tentative D call TRBD1 (5 bases). The sequence was collected from an elderly man in good health. The CDR3, as DNA: TGTGCCAGCAGGAGGACACCCTTGACCACTGAAGCTTTCTTT. As protein: CASRRTPLTTEAFF.